This TCR beta chain was obtained from a study of shared clonotypes between healthy human individuals. Findings and caveats of the study: Among non-shared clonotypes, generation probabilities were lower than among those shared by all four donors.

Researchers partitioned CD4+ cells into CD45RA+ naive and CD45RA-negative memory subsets. This clone was recorded once. Its antigen remains unidentified. Libraries were prepared by immunoSEQ multiplex PCR; TCRdb keeps only in-frame clonotypes and omits some of them. Of about a million clones detected, over 75% appear once; the ten largest clones hold around 1.4%. Per the germline V gene, CDR1 is MNHNY and CDR2 is SVGAGI (reference sequence). The junction had 8 bases not matched to a gene; V was cut back by 7 bases and J by 1 base. The CDR3 is 16 amino acids. The chain links TRBV6-6 to TRBJ1-5; 9 nucleotides agree with TRBD1. The clonotype was recovered from a man between 18 and 35 years old in good health. Specimen: memory CD4+ T cells sorted from blood. Sample subset: CD45RA-negative fraction. The CDR3 coding sequence is TGTGCCAGCACCAAAAGACAGGGGGAGAGCAATCAGCCCCAGCATTTT. Translated: CASTKRQGESNQPQHF.